What follows are 2 T cell receptor beta chains derived from one specimen sequenced in a study of blood T cells in healthy people across ages. The authors ran a second PCR of roughly 6 to 12 cycles using a sample-barcoded 5' primer and a J-beta primer mix. Via MiXCR, TCRdb re-called the 5' RACE reads, giving one row per CDR3 protein. The sample holds approximately 600,000 distinct CDR3 sequences, about 53% seen once. Material for sequencing was blood. These receptors were collected from a man aged 55 to 69 in good health.

This clonotype was observed a handful of times. The V call is TRBV24-1, the J call TRBJ2-1; perhaps D is TRBD1 or TRBD2 (5 bases each). CDR1 and CDR2 from the germline V gene are KGHDR and SFDVKD. There are 14 residues in the CDR3. Deletions cut 9 bases from V and 2 bases from J, with 13 bases between. The CDR3 region is CATSTGTAYNEQFF. The CDR3 nucleotides read TGTGCCACCTCAACCGGGACCGCCTACAATGAGCAGTTCTTC.

This clonotype has only a few counts. This rearrangement joins TRBV28 to TRBJ2-1, with D unresolved. This CDR3 region has 13 residues. Germline lookup yields CDR1 MDHEN and CDR2 SYDVKM. Deletions cut 6 bases from V and 7 bases from J, with 13 bases between. DNA of the CDR3: TGTGCCAGCAGCTCCCCCCCCAAGAATGAGCAGTTCTTC. This codes for CASSSPPKNEQFF. Looking up the rest from reference TRBV28 and TRBJ2-1 gives the full variable domain: DVKVTQSSRYLVKRTGEKVFLECVQDMDHENMFWYRQDPGLGLRLIYFSYDVKMKEKGDIPEGYSVSREKKERFSLILESASTNQTSMYLCASSSPPKNEQFFGPGTRLTVL.